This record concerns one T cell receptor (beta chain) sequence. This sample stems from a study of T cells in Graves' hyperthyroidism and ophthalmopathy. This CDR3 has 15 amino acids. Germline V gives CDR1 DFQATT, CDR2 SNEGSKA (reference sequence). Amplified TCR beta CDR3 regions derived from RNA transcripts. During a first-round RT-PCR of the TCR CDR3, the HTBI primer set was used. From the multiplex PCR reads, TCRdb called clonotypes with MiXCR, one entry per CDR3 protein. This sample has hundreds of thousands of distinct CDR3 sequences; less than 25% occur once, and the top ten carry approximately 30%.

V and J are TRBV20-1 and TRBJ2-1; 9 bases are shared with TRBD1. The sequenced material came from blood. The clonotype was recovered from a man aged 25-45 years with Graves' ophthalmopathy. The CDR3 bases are TGCAGCTGTACCGCCGGGACAGGGACTTACAATGAGCAGTTCTTC. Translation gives CSCTAGTGTYNEQFF.